One and the same sample provided the 24 T cell receptor beta chains below, sequenced in a study of T cell responses to AZD1222 COVID-19 vaccine. Produced via immunoSEQ multiplex PCR; TCRdb's table is partial and in-frame only. The profile shows around 160,000 clones, more than 85% of them singletons. The sample consisted of peripheral blood, taken on day 0 of AZD1222 vaccination. Source of these receptors: an adult in good health.

This rearrangement joins TRBV9 to TRBJ2-3; a weak D match, TRBD1 (5 bases). Trimming removed 0 bases at V and 2 bases at J, with 13 bases between. This CDR3 is built from 16 residues. Germline V gene data show CDR1 as SGDLS and CDR2 as YYNGEE. The chain's CDR3 is CASSVEARGNTDTQYF. The CDR3 DNA follows: TGTGCCAGCAGCGTAGAGGCTAGGGGCAACACAGATACGCAGTATTTT.

V is TRBV18 and J is TRBJ1-1; D gene uncertain. The CDR3 has 14 residues. Germline V CDR1 and CDR2: KGHSH, LQKENI. The ends were cut back, 3 bases at V and 0 bases at J, with 8 bases in the middle. The CDR3 loop is CASSPQEMNTEAFF. CDR3 bases: TGTGCCAGCTCACCTCAGGAAATGAACACTGAAGCTTTCTTT.

The CDR3 here is CASSHEQGMSNGYTF. CDR3 nucleotide sequence: TGTGCCAGCTCCCATGAACAGGGGATGAGCAATGGCTACACCTTC. The chain employs TRBV18 and TRBJ1-2; 7 bases map to TRBD1. Germline V gene lookup returns CDR1 KGHSH and CDR2 LQKENI. Unmatched junction bases numbered 13, after V lost 6 bases and J lost 6 bases. This CDR3 is built from 15 residues.

The chain uses TRBV6-5 and TRBJ2-7; D remains ambiguous. The germline gives CDR1 MNHEY, CDR2 SVGAGI. The CDR3 contains 13 residues. Trimming took off 4 bases at V and 6 bases at J, with 13 bases between the two ends. As DNA, the CDR3 is TGTGCCAGCAGTTTTTCGACCGAGTTCGAGCAGTACTTC. Residues: CASSFSTEFEQYF.

This clone is a singleton in its sample. The chain links TRBV5-8 to TRBJ1-5, with D maybe TRBD1 (5 bases). CDR1 is SGHTS, CDR2 YDEGEE, per germline. The CDR3 runs 17 residues. V gave up 0 bases and J gave up 3 bases, with 16 bases separating them. This CDR3 reads CASSLEIGGDVNQPQHF. CDR3 DNA: TGTGCCAGCAGCTTGGAAATTGGAGGGGATGTCAATCAGCCCCAGCATTTT.

The chain combines TRBV5-1 with TRBJ1-1, with D maybe TRBD1 (6 bases). With 3 bases removed from V and 0 bases from J, the gap between germline ends came to 9 bases. CDR1 is SGHRS, CDR2 YFSETQ, per germline. The CDR3 has 14 residues. In nucleotides, the CDR3 is TGCGCCAGCAGCTCGGGACACGTGAACACTGAAGCTTTCTTT. Translation: CASSSGHVNTEAFF.

The rearrangement joins TRBV7-9 to TRBJ1-2; D unclear. CDR1 and CDR2 from the germline V gene are SEHNR and FQNEAQ (reference sequence). V lost 5 bases and J lost 4, with 17 bases in between. The CDR3 totals 15 residues. CDR3: CASSPEPGLTYGYTF. DNA of the CDR3: TGTGCCAGCAGCCCGGAACCTGGACTGACCTATGGCTACACCTTC.

The chain carries TRBV11-3 and TRBJ2-3, with 10 bases aligning to TRBD2. This CDR3 spans 13 amino acids. Germline CDR1 and CDR2: SGHNT and YENEEA. V shed 1 base and J 14 bases; nucleotides not matched to a gene: 6. CDR3 residues: CASSLGGTSVLYF. In DNA, the CDR3 is TGTGCCAGCAGCTTAGGAGGGACTAGCGTGCTGTATTTT.

This sequence joins TRBV19 and TRBJ1-2, with D possibly TRBD1 on 5 matching bases. CDR3 length: 13 residues. Per the germline V gene, CDR1 is LNHDA and CDR2 is SQIVND (reference sequence). The V gene lost 6 bases and the J gene lost 2 bases, with 10 bases spanning the gap. The DNA of the CDR3 is TGTGCCAGTAGACAGGACCACAACTATGGCTACACCTTC. The encoded protein is CASRQDHNYGYTF. Full variable domain (rest looked up from reference TRBV19 and TRBJ1-2): DGGITQSPKYLFRKEGQNVTLSCEQNLNHDAMYWYRQDPGQGLRLIYYSQIVNDFQKGDIAEGYSVSREKKESFPLTVTSAQKNPTAFYLCASRQDHNYGYTFGSGTRLTVV.

J is TRBJ1-2 and V is TRBV6-1; D call uncertain. CDR3 length: 16 amino acids. V dropped 3 bases and J dropped 0 bases, with 14 bases sitting between them. The germline V gene encodes CDR1 MNHNS and CDR2 SASEGT. CDR3 in amino acids: CASSENPLIANYGYTF. Here the CDR3 DNA reads TGTGCCAGCAGTGAGAATCCCCTAATAGCTAACTATGGCTACACCTTC.

This chain's CDR3 is CASSYGGAWDYEQYF. The CDR3 region has the DNA TGTGCCAGCAGTTACGGGGGGGCTTGGGACTACGAGCAGTACTTC. This rearrangement joins TRBV6-5 to TRBJ2-7; D may be TRBD2 (7 bases). The CDR3 covers 15 residues. CDR1 MNHEY and CDR2 SVGAGI come from the germline V gene. The V end was cut by 2 bases, the J end by 3 bases, with 14 bases between.

The chain joins TRBV28 to TRBJ1-2, with 7 nucleotides matching TRBD1. This CDR3 has 14 amino acids. CDR1 is MDHEN and CDR2 is SYDVKM in the germline V gene. The V segment lost 6 bases and the J segment 2 bases; nucleotides outside the gene matches: 6. CDR3 coding DNA: TGTGCCAGCAGAACCGGGACAGTCAACTATGGCTACACCTTC. The encoded protein is CASRTGTVNYGYTF.

This chain joins TRBV9 and TRBJ1-1; no reliable D call. Per germline, CDR1 SGDLS and CDR2 YYNGEE. CDR3 length equals 13 residues. Trimming shortened V by 4 bases and J by 2 bases, and 9 bases separated the two germline ends. For the CDR3, the DNA is TGTGCCAGCAGCCTGGAGGTTAACACTGAAGCTTTCTTT. Translated, it gives CASSLEVNTEAFF.

The V and J genes are TRBV6-5 and TRBJ1-2; D call uncertain. V lost 0 bases, J lost 6 bases, and 14 bases lay in between. The CDR3 has 15 residues. Germline V CDR1 and CDR2: MNHEY, SVGAGI. This CDR3 is CASSYSGPLRHGYTF. The CDR3 DNA sequence: TGTGCCAGCAGTTACTCCGGCCCTTTGCGGCATGGCTACACCTTC.

The J gene is TRBJ2-7, the V gene TRBV11-2, with D maybe TRBD2 (7 bases). The V gene lost 5 bases and the J gene lost 4 bases, with 18 bases spanning the gap. The CDR3 consists of 15 residues. Germline values: CDR1 SGHAT, CDR2 FQNNGV. Here the CDR3 DNA reads TGTGCCAGCAGCCCCCCGGTGGGGGGGCTATACGAGCAGTACTTC. This encodes CASSPPVGGLYEQYF.

The chain links TRBV18 to TRBJ2-2; D unresolved. The V end was cut by 2 bases, the J end by 1 base, with 2 bases between. The CDR3 has 13 residues. The germline V gene has CDR1 KGHSH and CDR2 LQKENI. In DNA, the CDR3 is TGTGCCAGCTCACCAGGGAACACCGGGGAGCTGTTTTTT. As protein: CASSPGNTGELFF.

This clone came up once. V and J are TRBV19 and TRBJ1-2, with a weak D call TRBD1 (6 bases). The germline V gene has CDR1 LNHDA and CDR2 SQIVND (reference sequence). V lost 7 bases and J 8 bases, leaving 14 bases between the germline ends. The CDR3 loop spans 12 amino acids. The CDR3 spells CASISDSWGYTF. CDR3 nucleotide sequence: TGTGCCAGTATCTCGGACAGTTGGGGCTACACCTTC. The full variable domain, its missing parts supplied by reference TRBV19 and TRBJ1-2, is DGGITQSPKYLFRKEGQNVTLSCEQNLNHDAMYWYRQDPGQGLRLIYYSQIVNDFQKGDIAEGYSVSREKKESFPLTVTSAQKNPTAFYLCASISDSWGYTFGSGTRLTVV.

The chain carries TRBV5-4 and TRBJ1-1; maybe TRBD1 (5 bases). The CDR3 covers 18 residues. V lost 4 bases, J lost 3 bases, and 25 bases lay in between. CDR1 and CDR2 from the germline V gene are SGHNT and YYREEE (reference sequence). The CDR3 loop reads CASSQAGRITRGYTEAFF. CDR3 DNA: TGTGCCAGCAGCCAGGCGGGTAGGATAACCCGGGGGTACACTGAAGCTTTCTTT.

In its sample, this clone was seen once. CDR3 DNA: TGTGCCAGTACCGACACGCAGGGGATTGATGAGCAGTTCTTC. It translates to CASTDTQGIDEQFF. This chain uses TRBV19 with TRBJ2-1; TRBD1 might be the D (6 bases). With 7 bases removed from V and 8 bases from J, the gap between germline ends came to 18 bases. Looked up from germline, CDR1 is LNHDA and CDR2 is SQIVND (reference sequence). The CDR3 loop spans 14 amino acids.

For this clone: The identical CDR3 is also encoded by other nucleotide sequences in the sample. The chain joins TRBV27 to TRBJ1-3; TRBD1 matches at 7 bases. The junction had 2 bases not matched to a gene; V was cut back by 5 bases and J by 1 base. Germline lookup yields CDR1 MNHEY and CDR2 SMNVEV (reference sequence). CDR3 length: 14 amino acids. Here the CDR3 reads CASSPGGSGNTIYF. CDR3 nucleotide sequence: TGTGCCAGCAGTCCAGGGGGATCTGGAAACACCATATATTTT.

This chain links TRBV6-5 with TRBJ2-1, with 9 bases fitting TRBD1. The CDR3 is made up of 13 amino acids. J gave up 4 bases and V 7 bases, and 2 bases lay outside the gene matches. The germline CDR1 and CDR2 sequences are MNHEY and SVGAGI. CDR3 nucleotides: TGTGCCAGCACTGGACAGGGGTACAATGAGCAGTTCTTC. Encoded protein: CASTGQGYNEQFF.

The genes are TRBV7-2 and TRBJ2-7; tentative D call: TRBD2 (6 bases). With 5 bases removed from V and 0 bases from J, the gap between germline ends came to 20 bases. CDR3 length equals 17 residues. Germline V gene sequence: CDR1 SGHTA, CDR2 FQGNSA. This CDR3 is CASSPGTGRDGSYEQYF. In DNA, the CDR3 is TGTGCCAGCAGCCCGGGGACTGGGCGGGATGGCTCCTACGAGCAGTACTTC.

This clone showed up just once. Within the sample, other DNA sequences also encode this same CDR3. The chain combines TRBV3-1 (or the pseudogene TRBV3-2) with TRBJ1-2; D gene ambiguous. This CDR3 is 11 amino acids long. V was cut by 0 bases and J by 8 bases, with 4 bases left in between. Germline CDR1 is LGHDT and CDR2 is YNNKEL (reference sequence). The CDR3 protein is CASSQENGYTF. CDR3 DNA: TGTGCCAGCAGCCAAGAAAACGGCTACACCTTC.

The rearrangement joins TRBV9 to TRBJ2-1; TRBD2 matches 11 bases. There are 15 residues in the CDR3. In germline, CDR1 is SGDLS, CDR2 YYNGEE. The trim removed 4 bases at V and 7 bases at J, leaving 7 bases unmatched. The CDR3 protein is CASSLRLAGGNEQFF. In DNA form, the CDR3 reads TGTGCCAGCAGCCTCCGGCTAGCGGGGGGAAATGAGCAGTTCTTC.